The 15 T cell receptor beta chains given below trace back to one sample, sequenced in a study of response to subunit inactivated influenza vaccine. Via MiXCR, TCRdb re-called the RT-PCR reads, giving one row per CDR3 protein. In the table there are under 750,000 distinct CDR3 sequences, 12% of which are singletons. This material consisted of PBMCs from blood, taken on the day of vaccination. These receptors originate from a man between 45 and 60 years old who received an inactivated influenza vaccine.

The chain has TRBV5-1 and TRBJ2-1; no clear D gene. V lost 4 bases and J 8 bases, leaving 7 bases between the germline ends. The length of the CDR3 is 11 residues. Looked up from germline, CDR1 is SGHRS and CDR2 is YFSETQ. The CDR3 sequence is CASSRIDEQFF. The DNA of the CDR3 is TGCGCCAGCAGCCGAATAGATGAGCAGTTCTTC.

This clonotype was observed many times. The genes are TRBV5-4 and TRBJ2-2; D might be TRBD2 (5 bases). This CDR3 is 13 amino acids long. The germline V and J ends were trimmed by 0 bases and 6 bases, with 6 bases remaining between them. The germline gives CDR1 SGHNT, CDR2 YYREEE (reference sequence). This CDR3 reads CASSLGTPGELFF. In DNA form, the CDR3 reads TGTGCCAGCAGCTTGGGGACTCCCGGGGAGCTGTTTTTT. Complete variable domain (other parts from reference TRBV5-4 and TRBJ2-2): ETGVTQSPTHLIKTRGQQVTLRCSSQSGHNTVSWYQQALGQGPQFIFQYYREEENGRGNFPPRFSGLQFPNYSSELNVNALELDDSALYLCASSLGTPGELFFGEGSRLTVL.

This clonotype was counted only a few times. The J gene is TRBJ2-2, the V gene TRBV29-1; 8 bases are a match to TRBD1. The germline V gene encodes CDR1 SQVTM and CDR2 ANQGSEA. With V trimmed by 3 bases and J by 3 bases, 3 bases remained unmatched. This CDR3 spans 14 amino acids. The CDR3 is CSVDRGLDTGELFF. Written as DNA, the CDR3 is TGCAGCGTTGACAGGGGGCTTGACACCGGGGAGCTGTTTTTT.

This clonotype has ten or more counts. The chain employs TRBV20-1 and TRBJ1-5; 10 positions agree with TRBD1. Germline CDR1 DFQATT, CDR2 SNEGSKA (reference sequence). CDR3 length: 15 residues. The J segment lost 10 bases and the V segment lost 0 bases, leaving 9 bases of the junction unmatched. The CDR3: CSARDEGQGNGPQHF. For the CDR3, the DNA is TGCAGTGCTAGAGATGAGGGACAGGGGAATGGTCCCCAGCATTTT.

The chain joins TRBV7-9 to TRBJ2-4; D is possibly TRBD2 (5 bases). The ends were cut back, 2 bases at V and 3 bases at J, with 11 bases in the middle. CDR1 and CDR2 (germline): SEHNR, FQNEAQ (reference sequence). The CDR3 is 15 amino acids. This CDR3 reads CASSLSAAGKNIQYF. The CDR3, as DNA: TGTGCCAGCAGCTTATCTGCGGCGGGCAAAAACATTCAGTACTTC. The full variable domain, completed using reference TRBV7-9 and TRBJ2-4, is DTGVSQNPRHKITKRGQNVTFRCDPISEHNRLYWYRQTLGQGPEFLTYFQNEAQLEKSRLLSDRFSAERPKGSFSTLEIQRTEQGDSAMYLCASSLSAAGKNIQYFGAGTRLSVL.

The rearrangement links TRBV5-1 to TRBJ1-4; D is possibly TRBD1 (6 bases). This CDR3 contains 15 residues. The germline CDR1 and CDR2 sequences are SGHRS and YFSETQ. V lost 2 bases and J lost 4, with 12 bases in between. CDR3 coding DNA: TGCGCCAGCAGCTTCGCGAGGGGGGTTAATGAAAAACTGTTTTTT. Its protein product is CASSFARGVNEKLFF.

This clonotype appeared a few times. This chain joins TRBV19 and TRBJ2-5; no clear D. Germline values: CDR1 LNHDA, CDR2 SQIVND (reference sequence). The V end was cut by 3 bases, the J end by 0 bases, with 5 bases between. CDR3 length equals 13 residues. The CDR3 coding sequence is TGTGCCAGTAGTATCCAGGACCAAGAGACCCAGTACTTC. This sequence encodes CASSIQDQETQYF.

This clonotype was recorded a few times. V gene TRBV6-5 combines with J gene TRBJ1-1; 7 bases map to TRBD1. The CDR3 has 15 amino acids. CDR1 and CDR2 from the germline V gene are MNHEY and SVGAGI. V shed 4 bases, J shed 5 bases, and the junction held 10 bases outside the gene matches. CDR3 sequence reads: CASSSAGRGQTEAFF. CDR3 in DNA: TGTGCCAGCAGTTCCGCGGGAAGGGGGCAAACTGAAGCTTTCTTT.

This clonotype appeared a few times. V gene TRBV10-3 combines with J gene TRBJ1-1, with D tentatively TRBD1 (5 bases). Germline V gene data show CDR1 as ENHRY and CDR2 as SYGVKD. V was cut by 9 bases and J by 6 bases, with 23 bases left in between. There are 15 residues in the CDR3. Here the CDR3 reads CAIKSPPPGTAEAFF. The CDR3 bases are TGTGCCATAAAATCACCCCCACCAGGGACCGCTGAAGCTTTCTTT.

This clonotype has only a few counts. The chain employs TRBV9 and TRBJ2-1; no definite D call. Germline CDR1 reads SGDLS; CDR2 reads YYNGEE. The CDR3 has 15 residues. V shed 0 bases and J shed 9 bases, with 16 bases lying between them. The CDR3 nucleotides are TGTGCCAGCAGCGTAGGTGGGGATGGGCTGGGTGAGCAGTTCTTC. It yields the protein CASSVGGDGLGEQFF.

The V gene is TRBV4-3, the J gene TRBJ1-3; no clear D gene. CDR3 length: 17 residues. V was clipped by 4 bases and J by 0 bases, with 16 bases between them. Per the germline V gene, CDR1 is LGHNA and CDR2 is YSLEER. CDR3 DNA sequence: TGCGCCAGCAGCCCTAATATGGTTACTCACTCTGGAAACACCATATATTTT. Its translation is CASSPNMVTHSGNTIYF.

The rearrangement uses TRBV29-1 and TRBJ2-7; the match to TRBD1 covers 9 bases. V dropped 1 base and J dropped 3; count of bases not matched to a gene: 10. The germline CDR1 and CDR2 sequences are SQVTM and ANQGSEA. This CDR3 is 16 amino acids long. CDR3 residues: CSVEGMSGQGIYEQYF. CDR3 bases: TGCAGCGTTGAAGGAATGTCGGGACAGGGCATCTACGAGCAGTACTTC.

V and J are TRBV18 and TRBJ2-5; 7 bases line up with TRBD2. The CDR3 totals 15 residues. Germline CDR1 KGHSH, CDR2 LQKENI. Germline trimming cut 2 bases from V and 1 base from J; bases unmatched to any gene: 4. CDR3 in amino acids: CASSPYLAAQETQYF. For the CDR3, the DNA is TGTGCCAGCTCACCATACCTAGCGGCCCAAGAGACCCAGTACTTC.

This clonotype appeared a few times. V and J are TRBV20-1 and TRBJ2-5, with TRBD2 as a possible D gene (5 bases). Germline CDR1 DFQATT, CDR2 SNEGSKA (reference sequence). CDR3 size: 11 residues. CDR3 region: CTLGPGRTQYF. The CDR3 bases are TGCACCCTAGGACCGGGGAGGACCCAGTACTTC.

CDR3 region: CASSLGPAGTYNEQFF. In DNA, the CDR3 is TGTGCCAGCAGCTTAGGTCCAGCGGGAACCTACAATGAGCAGTTCTTC. The chain recombines TRBV7-9 with TRBJ2-1; 7 nucleotides align to TRBD2. This CDR3 comprises 16 residues. V was pared by 1 base and J by 2 bases, with 5 bases of the junction left unmatched. CDR1 and CDR2 (germline): SEHNR, FQNEAQ (reference sequence).